In its sample, the clone carrying this TCR beta chain was seen many times. The data originate from a study of CD4 and CD8 cells across lung adenocarcinoma regions. The length of the CDR3 is 15 residues. V was cut by 4 bases and J by 6 bases, with 15 bases left in between. CDR1 is MGHRA, CDR2 YSYEKL, per germline. TCRdb re-analysed the PCR reads in MiXCR, keeping a single row per CDR3 protein. This sample has tens of thousands of distinct CDR3 sequences, with almost 50% found just once. The patients had localized lung adenocarcinoma, a non-small cell subtype. The sequence derives from a male donor with lung adenocarcinoma. The CD4 and CD8 labels of this study may be unreliable. The V and J genes are TRBV4-1 and TRBJ1-4; tentative D call: TRBD1 (6 bases). The sample consisted of CD8+ T cells from the center of a lung tumor. The CDR3 DNA is TGCGCCAGCAGCCTTACCGGGACATCGGATGAAAAACTGTTTTTT. Translating it yields CASSLTGTSDEKLFF.